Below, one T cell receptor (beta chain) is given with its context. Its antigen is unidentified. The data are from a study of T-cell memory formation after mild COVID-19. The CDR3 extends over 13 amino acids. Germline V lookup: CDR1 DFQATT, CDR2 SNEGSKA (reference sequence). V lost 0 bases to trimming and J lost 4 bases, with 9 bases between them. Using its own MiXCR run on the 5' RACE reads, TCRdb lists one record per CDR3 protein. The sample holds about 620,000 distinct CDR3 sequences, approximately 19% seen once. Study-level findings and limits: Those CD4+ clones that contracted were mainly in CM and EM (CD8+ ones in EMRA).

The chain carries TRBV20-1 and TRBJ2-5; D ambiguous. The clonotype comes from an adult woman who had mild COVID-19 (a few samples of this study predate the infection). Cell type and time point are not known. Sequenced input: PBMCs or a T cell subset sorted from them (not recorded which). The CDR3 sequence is CSARDVVGETQYF. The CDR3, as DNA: TGCAGTGCTAGAGATGTAGTTGGAGAGACCCAGTACTTC.